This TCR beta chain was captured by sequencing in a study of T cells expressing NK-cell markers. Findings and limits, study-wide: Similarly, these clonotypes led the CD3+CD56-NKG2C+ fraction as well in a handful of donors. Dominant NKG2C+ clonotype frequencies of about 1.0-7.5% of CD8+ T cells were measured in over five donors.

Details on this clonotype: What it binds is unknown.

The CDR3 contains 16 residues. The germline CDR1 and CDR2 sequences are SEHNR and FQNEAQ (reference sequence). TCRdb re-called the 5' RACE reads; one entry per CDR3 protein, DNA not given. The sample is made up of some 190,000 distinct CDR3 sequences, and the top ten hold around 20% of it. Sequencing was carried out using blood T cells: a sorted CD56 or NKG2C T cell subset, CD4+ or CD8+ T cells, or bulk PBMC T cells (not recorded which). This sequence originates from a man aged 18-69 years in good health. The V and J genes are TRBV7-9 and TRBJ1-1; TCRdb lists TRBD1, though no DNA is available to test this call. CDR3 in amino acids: CASSPWAGGEGTEAFF.